This is a list of T cell receptor beta chains from one sample in a study of shared clonotypes between healthy human individuals. Measured with immunoSEQ multiplex PCR; TCRdb has only the in-frame clones, and not every one. The top ten hold under 0.45% of the sample, which has under 1,900,000 clones, about 98.5% seen once. The sequenced sample consisted of naive CD4+ T cells sorted from blood. These TCRs come from a young man in good health. CDR3s include the opening cysteine and the closing phenylalanine or tryptophan. The order of the fields is J gene, clone size, D gene, V gene, CDR3 protein, CDR3 DNA. D genes are given only for firm matches. Not every row has a clone size; where given, it reads once, few, many or a size class.

j_gene: TRBJ1-5; abundance: .; d_gene: .; v_gene: TRBV15; CDR3aa: CATSGEQVRSDQPQHF; CDR3nt: TGTGCCACCAGCGGTGAGCAGGTCCGCAGCGATCAGCCCCAGCATTTT
j_gene: TRBJ1-5; abundance: .; d_gene: .; v_gene: TRBV15; CDR3aa: CATSRDLNQPQHF; CDR3nt: TGTGCCACCAGCAGGGATCTGAATCAGCCCCAGCATTTT
j_gene: TRBJ2-7; abundance: .; d_gene: .; v_gene: TRBV28; CDR3aa: CASSLWGAGSSYEQYF; CDR3nt: TGTGCCAGCAGTTTATGGGGGGCGGGAAGCTCCTACGAGCAGTACTTC
j_gene: TRBJ1-5; abundance: once; d_gene: .; v_gene: TRBV18; CDR3aa: CASSPPIVGGPQHF; CDR3nt: TGTGCCAGCTCACCACCTATCGTTGGCGGGCCCCAGCATTTT
j_gene: TRBJ2-5; abundance: .; d_gene: .; v_gene: TRBV20-1; CDR3aa: CSVHRTETQYF; CDR3nt: TGCAGTGTCCACCGGACGGAGACCCAGTACTTC
j_gene: TRBJ2-1; abundance: .; d_gene: .; v_gene: TRBV15; CDR3aa: CATSRDLTLREQFF; CDR3nt: TGTGCCACCAGCAGGGACCTAACCCTCAGGGAGCAGTTCTTC
j_gene: TRBJ2-3; abundance: .; d_gene: TRBD2; v_gene: TRBV7-9; CDR3aa: CASSLRGLAATDTQYF; CDR3nt: TGTGCCAGCAGCCTTAGGGGACTAGCGGCGACAGATACGCAGTATTTT
j_gene: TRBJ1-5; abundance: .; d_gene: .; v_gene: TRBV5-5; CDR3aa: CASSLEAGATFSNQPQHF; CDR3nt: TGTGCCAGCAGCTTGGAGGCAGGGGCTACCTTTAGCAATCAGCCCCAGCATTTT
j_gene: TRBJ1-1; abundance: .; d_gene: .; v_gene: TRBV5-1; CDR3aa: CASSLELGTEAFF; CDR3nt: TGCGCCAGCAGCTTGGAGTTGGGGACGGAAGCTTTCTTT
j_gene: TRBJ2-6; abundance: .; d_gene: TRBD1; v_gene: TRBV7-3; CDR3aa: CASSLTGQSISGANVLTF; CDR3nt: TGTGCCAGCAGCTTAACGGGACAGTCGATCTCTGGGGCCAACGTCCTGACTTTC
j_gene: TRBJ2-7; abundance: .; d_gene: TRBD1; v_gene: TRBV5-1; CDR3aa: CASWDRNSYEQYF; CDR3nt: TGCGCCAGCTGGGACAGAAATTCCTACGAGCAGTACTTC
j_gene: TRBJ1-3; abundance: .; d_gene: TRBD1; v_gene: TRBV15; CDR3aa: CATSRPGTERNTIYF; CDR3nt: TGTGCCACCAGCAGACCCGGGACAGAGAGAAACACCATATATTTT
j_gene: TRBJ2-3; abundance: once; d_gene: TRBD1; v_gene: TRBV5-4; CDR3aa: CASSRDSFTDTQYF; CDR3nt: TGTGCCAGCAGCCGGGACAGCTTCACAGATACGCAGTATTTT
j_gene: TRBJ2-7; abundance: .; d_gene: TRBD2; v_gene: TRBV5-1; CDR3aa: CASSLAGTSENEQYF; CDR3nt: TGCGCCAGCAGCTTGGCTGGGACTAGCGAGAACGAGCAGTACTTC
j_gene: TRBJ2-5; abundance: .; d_gene: TRBD2; v_gene: TRBV5-4; CDR3aa: CASSPPGREGEETQYF; CDR3nt: TGTGCCAGCAGCCCCCCAGGGCGGGAGGGCGAAGAGACCCAGTACTTC
j_gene: TRBJ2-5; abundance: .; d_gene: .; v_gene: TRBV5-1; CDR3aa: CASSPDSKETQYF; CDR3nt: TGCGCCAGCAGCCCGGACAGTAAAGAGACCCAGTACTTC
j_gene: TRBJ2-7; abundance: .; d_gene: .; v_gene: TRBV5-1; CDR3aa: CASSLGVSGRDYEQYF; CDR3nt: TGCGCCAGCAGCCTTGGTGTGTCGGGACGGGACTACGAGCAGTACTTC
j_gene: TRBJ1-1; abundance: .; d_gene: .; v_gene: TRBV18; CDR3aa: CASSRRTEPMNTEAFF; CDR3nt: TGTGCCAGCTCACGGAGGACAGAGCCTATGAACACTGAAGCTTTCTTT
j_gene: TRBJ2-1; abundance: .; d_gene: TRBD2; v_gene: TRBV6-1; CDR3aa: CASSELGTSGSDEQFF; CDR3nt: TGTGCCAGCAGTGAATTGGGGACTAGCGGGAGCGATGAGCAGTTCTTC
j_gene: TRBJ1-2; abundance: .; d_gene: .; v_gene: TRBV28; CDR3aa: CASSSPPAFFNYGYTF; CDR3nt: TGTGCCAGCAGTTCCCCCCCCGCCTTTTTTAACTATGGCTACACCTTC
j_gene: TRBJ1-5; abundance: once; d_gene: .; v_gene: TRBV2; CDR3aa: CASSPYAGFGLNQPQHF; CDR3nt: TGTGCCAGCAGTCCTTATGCAGGGTTTGGGCTCAATCAGCCCCAGCATTTT
j_gene: TRBJ2-7; abundance: .; d_gene: .; v_gene: TRBV2; CDR3aa: CASSPTSYEQYF; CDR3nt: TGTGCCAGCAGTCCGACATCCTACGAGCAGTACTTC
j_gene: TRBJ2-1; abundance: .; d_gene: TRBD2; v_gene: TRBV11-2; CDR3aa: CASSLDAGTSGTSYNEQFF; CDR3nt: TGTGCCAGCAGCTTAGACGCCGGGACTAGCGGGACGTCCTACAATGAGCAGTTCTTC
j_gene: TRBJ2-2; abundance: .; d_gene: .; v_gene: TRBV5-1; CDR3aa: CASSLAGTNTGELFF; CDR3nt: TGCGCCAGCAGCTTAGCGGGCACGAACACCGGGGAGCTGTTTTTT
j_gene: TRBJ1-2; abundance: .; d_gene: .; v_gene: TRBV20-1; CDR3aa: CSPPGGHGYTF; CDR3nt: TGCAGTCCTCCGGGGGGCCATGGCTACACCTTC
j_gene: TRBJ1-2; abundance: once; d_gene: .; v_gene: TRBV11-2; CDR3aa: CASSQAPRGHRNYGYTF; CDR3nt: TGTGCCAGCAGCCAGGCGCCGAGAGGGCATAGAAACTATGGCTACACCTTC
j_gene: TRBJ2-7; abundance: .; d_gene: .; v_gene: TRBV11-3; CDR3aa: CASSSYGGLHYEQYF; CDR3nt: TGTGCCAGCAGCTCTTACGGGGGCCTCCACTACGAGCAGTACTTC
j_gene: TRBJ1-3; abundance: .; d_gene: .; v_gene: TRBV20-1; CDR3aa: CSAQGGNTIYF; CDR3nt: TGCAGTGCCCAGGGGGGAAACACCATATATTTT
j_gene: TRBJ2-1; abundance: .; d_gene: .; v_gene: TRBV28; CDR3aa: CASTAVLSYNEQFF; CDR3nt: TGTGCCAGCACGGCAGTACTTTCCTACAATGAGCAGTTCTTC
j_gene: TRBJ1-1; abundance: .; d_gene: TRBD1; v_gene: TRBV29-1; CDR3aa: CSVGQGVEAFF; CDR3nt: TGCAGCGTGGGACAGGGCGTGGAAGCTTTCTTT
j_gene: TRBJ2-1; abundance: .; d_gene: TRBD2; v_gene: TRBV5-6; CDR3aa: CASSFGLAGSSYNEQFF; CDR3nt: TGTGCCAGCAGCTTCGGACTAGCGGGGAGCTCCTACAATGAGCAGTTCTTC
j_gene: TRBJ2-6; abundance: .; d_gene: .; v_gene: TRBV19; CDR3aa: CASSIGDSSGANVLTF; CDR3nt: TGTGCCAGTAGTATAGGAGACAGCTCTGGGGCCAACGTCCTGACTTTC
j_gene: TRBJ1-2; abundance: .; d_gene: .; v_gene: TRBV15; CDR3aa: CATGRQTTANYGYTF; CDR3nt: TGTGCCACCGGCCGTCAGACCACCGCTAACTATGGCTACACCTTC
j_gene: TRBJ1-5; abundance: .; d_gene: TRBD1; v_gene: TRBV5-1; CDR3aa: CASSLGTVNQPQHF; CDR3nt: TGCGCCAGCAGCTTAGGGACAGTTAATCAGCCCCAGCATTTT
j_gene: TRBJ2-7; abundance: .; d_gene: TRBD2; v_gene: TRBV7-3; CDR3aa: CASSPSGLADEQYF; CDR3nt: TGTGCCAGCAGCCCCTCGGGACTAGCGGACGAGCAGTACTTC
j_gene: TRBJ2-1; abundance: .; d_gene: .; v_gene: TRBV11-2; CDR3aa: CASRGIGDDEQFF; CDR3nt: TGTGCCAGCAGGGGAATCGGGGACGATGAGCAGTTCTTC
j_gene: TRBJ2-7; abundance: .; d_gene: .; v_gene: TRBV5-5; CDR3aa: CASSPAGRQSYEQYF; CDR3nt: TGTGCCAGCAGCCCGGCTGGGCGGCAGTCCTACGAGCAGTACTTC
j_gene: TRBJ2-2; abundance: .; d_gene: TRBD2; v_gene: TRBV19; CDR3aa: CASSILAGDTGELFF; CDR3nt: TGTGCCAGTAGTATACTAGCGGGAGACACCGGGGAGCTGTTTTTT
j_gene: TRBJ2-1; abundance: .; d_gene: TRBD2; v_gene: TRBV6-5; CDR3aa: CASSQTSGRVEQFF; CDR3nt: TGTGCCAGCTCCCAGACTAGCGGGAGGGTTGAGCAGTTCTTC
j_gene: TRBJ2-6; abundance: .; d_gene: .; v_gene: TRBV7-9; CDR3aa: CASSPGDSGANVLTF; CDR3nt: TGTGCCAGCAGCCCAGGGGACTCTGGGGCCAACGTCCTGACTTTC